This T cell receptor beta chain appears in the sequencing data of a study of T cells in Graves' hyperthyroidism and ophthalmopathy. Recently diagnosed hyperthyroidism of less than 2 months' duration affected patients aged 18 to 65. Amplified TCR beta CDR3 regions came from RNA transcripts. Initially, a first-round RT-PCR of the TCR CDR3 employed the HTBI primer set. TCRdb ran MiXCR on the multiplex PCR reads and lists one entry per CDR3 protein. Of 400,000 to 500,000 distinct CDR3 sequences in the sample, over 13% were seen once. The CDR3 loop spans 15 amino acids. With 3 bases removed from V and 6 bases from J, the gap between germline ends came to 15 bases. Germline CDR1 is MGHRA and CDR2 is YSYEKL.

Sequencing was performed on blood. The origin of this receptor is a woman aged 18-29 years with Graves' hyperthyroidism. V and J are TRBV4-1 and TRBJ2-1; D call uncertain. This chain's CDR3 is CASSHRLVSPNEQFF. CDR3 nucleotide sequence: TGCGCCAGCAGCCATCGGCTAGTTAGTCCCAATGAGCAGTTCTTC.